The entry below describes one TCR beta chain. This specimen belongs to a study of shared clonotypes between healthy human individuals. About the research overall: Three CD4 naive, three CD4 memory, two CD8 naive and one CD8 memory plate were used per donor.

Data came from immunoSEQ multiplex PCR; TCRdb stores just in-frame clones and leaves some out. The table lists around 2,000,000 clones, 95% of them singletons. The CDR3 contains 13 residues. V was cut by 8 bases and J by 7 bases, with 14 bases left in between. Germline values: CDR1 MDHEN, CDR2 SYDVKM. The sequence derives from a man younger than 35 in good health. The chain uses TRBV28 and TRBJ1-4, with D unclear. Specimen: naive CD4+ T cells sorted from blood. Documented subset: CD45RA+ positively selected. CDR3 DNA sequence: TGTGCCAGCGCCCTCCAACGGGGTGAAAAACTGTTTTTT. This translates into CASALQRGEKLFF.